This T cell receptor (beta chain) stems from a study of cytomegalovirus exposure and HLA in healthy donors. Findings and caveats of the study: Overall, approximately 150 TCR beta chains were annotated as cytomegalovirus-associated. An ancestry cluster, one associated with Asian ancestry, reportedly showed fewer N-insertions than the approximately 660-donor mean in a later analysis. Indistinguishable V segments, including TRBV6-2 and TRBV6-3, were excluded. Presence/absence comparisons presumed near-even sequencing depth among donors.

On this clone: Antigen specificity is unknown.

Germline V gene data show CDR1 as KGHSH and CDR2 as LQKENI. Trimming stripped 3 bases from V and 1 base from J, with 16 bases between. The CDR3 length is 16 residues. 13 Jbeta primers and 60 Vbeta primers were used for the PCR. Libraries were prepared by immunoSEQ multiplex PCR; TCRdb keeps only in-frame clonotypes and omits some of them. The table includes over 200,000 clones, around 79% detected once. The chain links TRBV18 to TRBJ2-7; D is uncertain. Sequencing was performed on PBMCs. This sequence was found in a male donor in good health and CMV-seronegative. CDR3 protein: CASSPLMEKISYEQYF. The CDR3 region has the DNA TGTGCCAGCTCACCGTTGATGGAGAAAATATCCTACGAGCAGTACTTC.